The 12 T cell receptor beta chains below were found in one sample sequenced in a study of T cell changes during pregnancy in multiple sclerosis. Generated by immunoSEQ multiplex PCR, the TCRdb table keeps only in-frame clones and is missing some. Of approximately 82,000 clones listed, about nine tenths are singletons. Sequencing used CD4+ T cells from peripheral blood mononuclear cells, obtained in the second trimester of pregnancy. The receptors stem from a female donor with multiple sclerosis, enrolled in a pregnancy study.

This clone showed up just a few times. The gene calls are TRBV7-2 and TRBJ2-7, with unresolved D. Germline CDR1 and CDR2: SGHTA and FQGNSA. The CDR3 contains 14 residues. V was pared by 2 bases and J by 0 bases, with 8 bases between. The CDR3 region is CASSLQASSYEQYF. The DNA of the CDR3 is TGTGCCAGCAGCTTACAGGCAAGCTCCTACGAGCAGTACTTC. The full variable domain, rest sourced from reference TRBV7-2 and TRBJ2-7, is GAGVSQSPSNKVTEKGKDVELRCDPISGHTALYWYRQSLGQGLEFLIYFQGNSAPDKSGLPSDRFSAERTGGSVSTLTIQRTQQEDSAVYLCASSLQASSYEQYFGPGTRLTVT.

This chain links TRBV11-3 with TRBJ2-1; D is possibly TRBD1 (6 bases). V shed 4 bases and J shed 4 bases, with 23 bases lying between them. CDR1 and CDR2 (germline): SGHNT, YENEEA. The CDR3 spans 18 residues. The CDR3 protein is CASSSLDRWATGYNEQFF. The CDR3, as DNA: TGTGCCAGCAGCTCCTTGGATAGGTGGGCGACAGGATACAATGAGCAGTTCTTC.

The gene calls are TRBV6-1 and TRBJ1-1; TRBD1 matches 12 bases. The length of the CDR3 is 15 residues. Looked up from germline, CDR1 is MNHNS and CDR2 is SASEGT. V was clipped by 8 bases and J by 1 base; unmatched bases: 5. The CDR3 DNA sequence: TGTGCCAGCCGGCGGGACAGGGGGCCGAACACTGAAGCTTTCTTT. As protein: CASRRDRGPNTEAFF.

This chain links TRBV11-2 with TRBJ2-1; 10 positions match TRBD2. Germline-derived CDR1 and CDR2 are SGHAT and FQNNGV. The CDR3 has 15 residues. The V and J ends lost 4 bases and 7 bases, in that order; junction bases with no gene match: 7. The CDR3 nucleotides read TGTGCCAGCAGCTATCTAGCGGGAGTTGGTAATGAGCAGTTCTTC. It specifies CASSYLAGVGNEQFF.

The chain recombines TRBV5-6 with TRBJ2-7; D is unresolved. The CDR3 has 12 residues. With 3 bases removed from V and 0 bases from J, the gap between germline ends came to 4 bases. CDR1 and CDR2 from the germline V gene are SGHDT and YYEEEE. The CDR3 nucleotides are TGTGCCAGCAGCTCCTTCTCCTACGAGCAGTACTTC. Translation gives CASSSFSYEQYF.

The CDR3 reads CASSPGMGNTIYF. CDR3 nucleotides: TGTGCCAGCAGCCCAGGGATGGGAAACACCATATATTTT. The chain couples TRBV7-7 to TRBJ1-3; D might be TRBD1 (5 bases). The V end lost 5 bases, the J end lost 4 bases, and 9 bases lay between the germline ends. There are 13 residues in the CDR3. CDR1 and CDR2 from the germline V gene are SSHAT and FNYEAQ (reference sequence).

The gene calls are TRBV28 and TRBJ2-2, with D possibly TRBD2 on 6 matching bases. Trimming cost V 8 bases and J 7 bases, with 17 bases left between them. Looked up from germline, CDR1 is MDHEN and CDR2 is SYDVKM. This CDR3 region has 14 residues. The CDR3 nucleotides read TGTGCCAGCTTCAGGGTTAGCGGATACGGGGAGCTGTTTTTT. This gives the protein CASFRVSGYGELFF.

The chain employs TRBV4-1 and TRBJ2-5, with TRBD1 identical over 7 bases. V lost 1 base to trimming and J lost 4 bases; unmatched junction nucleotides: 3. There are 14 residues in the CDR3. Germline V lookup: CDR1 MGHRA, CDR2 YSYEKL. CDR3 residues: CASSQGRGLETQYF. The CDR3 DNA sequence: TGCGCCAGCAGCCAAGGAAGGGGGCTAGAGACCCAGTACTTC.

The chain carries TRBV18 and TRBJ1-1, with D possibly TRBD1 on 6 matching bases. Germline V gives CDR1 KGHSH, CDR2 LQKENI. CDR3 length: 14 residues. The V and J ends lost 4 bases and 1 base respectively, with 10 bases between them. DNA of the CDR3: TGTGCCAGCTCACTCCGGACAGCGAACACTGAAGCTTTCTTT. This encodes CASSLRTANTEAFF.

This clone was seen a few times. The V gene is TRBV7-9, the J gene TRBJ1-2; possibly TRBD1 for D (6 bases). V was shortened by 10 bases and J by 3 bases, with 15 bases between the two germline ends. The CDR3 runs to 13 residues. Germline CDR1 and CDR2: SEHNR and FQNEAQ (reference sequence). This CDR3 reads CATGDKSHYGYTF. The CDR3 DNA reads as TGTGCCACCGGGGACAAGTCCCACTATGGCTACACCTTC.

V usage is TRBV5-6 and J usage is TRBJ1-6, with TRBD1 as a possible D gene (6 bases). The CDR3 length is 16 residues. Germline V CDR1 and CDR2: SGHDT, YYEEEE. V lost 0 bases, J lost 3 bases, and 10 bases lay in between. This chain's CDR3 is CASSLVGQNYNSPLHF. CDR3 bases: TGTGCCAGCAGCTTGGTCGGACAGAACTATAATTCACCCCTCCACTTT. Based on the CDR3 plus reference TRBV5-6 and TRBJ1-6, the full variable domain is DAGVTQSPTHLIKTRGQQVTLRCSPKSGHDTVSWYQQALGQGPQFIFQYYEEEERQRGNFPDRFSGHQFPNYSSELNVNALLLGDSALYLCASSLVGQNYNSPLHFGNGTRLTVT.

J is TRBJ1-3 and V is TRBV6-1; D is undetermined. The CDR3 totals 13 residues. The V end lost 5 bases, the J end lost 2 bases, and 7 bases lay between the germline ends. Germline V CDR1 and CDR2: MNHNS, SASEGT. The CDR3 sequence is CASSNEAGNTIYF. The CDR3 bases are TGTGCCAGCAGTAATGAGGCTGGAAACACCATATATTTT.